One TCR beta chain is described in this entry. The data were taken from a study of blood T cell repertoires in COVID-19. About the study: In each case, the material was cDNA or gDNA derived from T cells, B-cell-depleted T cells, or PBMCs.

The authors' processing: Amplification from reference gene primers served as the basis for estimated nucleated cell counts. The assay was immunoSEQ multiplex PCR, and TCRdb's table has in-frame clones only and misses some. V and J calls and clone size are copied from that table; D and trimming were computed from the DNA. The sample consists of around 65,000 clones, approximately 91% of them appearing once. V shed 5 bases, J shed 7 bases, and the junction held 8 bases outside the gene matches. Germline CDR1 is SGHTA and CDR2 is FQGNSA. The CDR3 has 14 amino acids. The V call is TRBV7-2, the J call TRBJ2-7; TRBD1 matches 10 bases. The clonotype comes from a human donor in a cohort sampled during active COVID-19. Sequenced: peripheral blood. The chain's CDR3 is CASSVRQGAREQYF. The CDR3 region has the DNA TGTGCCAGCAGCGTACGACAGGGGGCTCGGGAGCAGTACTTC. Full variable domain (remainder filled in from reference TRBV7-2 and TRBJ2-7): GAGVSQSPSNKVTEKGKDVELRCDPISGHTALYWYRQSLGQGLEFLIYFQGNSAPDKSGLPSDRFSAERTGGSVSTLTIQRTQQEDSAVYLCASSVRQGAREQYFGPGTRLTVT.